This T cell receptor (beta chain) came from a study of PD-1 blockade in classical Hodgkin lymphoma. Study background: The study gave patients nivolumab 3 mg/kg intravenously every 2 weeks. Whole-study findings and limits: Sources of repertoire differences remain undefined, possibly disease activity or prior therapy.

Details on this clone: Its antigen is unidentified.

The CDR3 length is 15 residues. Looked up from germline, CDR1 is SGHVS and CDR2 is FNYEAQ. V was trimmed by 2 bases and J by 3 bases, leaving 12 bases between them. Specified time point: cycle 4 day 1 (C4D1), after more than five weeks of nivolumab. Relapse after autologous stem cell transplantation occurred in every patient, and brentuximab vedotin exposure varied. Sequencing was performed with immunoSEQ multiplex PCR; in TCRdb, only in-frame clones are kept and a portion is missing. The table records about 41,000 clones, 55% to 70% of them present only once. Here the sequenced sample was peripheral blood mononuclear cells (PBMCs), taken before the fourth cycle of nivolumab. V usage is TRBV7-6 and J usage is TRBJ2-3; a possible D gene is TRBD2 (6 bases). The source is a human donor with classical Hodgkin lymphoma. CDR3: CASSLTPGRTDTQYF. Written as DNA, the CDR3 is TGTGCCAGCAGCTTAACCCCAGGGAGGACAGATACGCAGTATTTT.